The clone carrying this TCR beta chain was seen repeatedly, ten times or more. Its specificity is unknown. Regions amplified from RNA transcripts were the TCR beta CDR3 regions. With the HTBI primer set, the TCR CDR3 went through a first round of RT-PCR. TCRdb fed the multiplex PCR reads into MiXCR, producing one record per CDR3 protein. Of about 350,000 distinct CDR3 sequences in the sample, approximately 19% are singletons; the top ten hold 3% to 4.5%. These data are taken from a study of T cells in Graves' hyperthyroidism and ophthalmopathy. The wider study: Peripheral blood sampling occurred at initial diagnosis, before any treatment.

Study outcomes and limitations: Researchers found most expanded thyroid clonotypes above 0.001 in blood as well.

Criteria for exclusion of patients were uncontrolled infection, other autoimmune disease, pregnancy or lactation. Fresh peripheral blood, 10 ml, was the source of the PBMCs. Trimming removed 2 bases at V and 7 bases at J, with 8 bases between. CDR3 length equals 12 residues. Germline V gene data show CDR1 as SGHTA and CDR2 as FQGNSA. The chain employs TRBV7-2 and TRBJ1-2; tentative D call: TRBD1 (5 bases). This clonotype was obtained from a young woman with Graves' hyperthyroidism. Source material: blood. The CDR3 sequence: CASSLLRGGYTF. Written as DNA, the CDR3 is TGTGCCAGCAGCTTATTAAGGGGTGGCTACACCTTC.